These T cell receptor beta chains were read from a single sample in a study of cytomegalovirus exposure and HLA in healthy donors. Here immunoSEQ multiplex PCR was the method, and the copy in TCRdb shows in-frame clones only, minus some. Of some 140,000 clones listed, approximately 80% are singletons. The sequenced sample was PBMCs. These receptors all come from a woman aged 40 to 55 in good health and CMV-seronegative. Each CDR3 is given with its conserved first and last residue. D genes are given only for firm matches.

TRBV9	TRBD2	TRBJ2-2	CASSVDPPGTMRGELFF
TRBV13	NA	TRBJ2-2	CASSHSTVSLELFF
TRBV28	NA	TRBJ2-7	CASSFLTQDTYEQYF
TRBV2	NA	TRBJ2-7	CASRERNPSYEQYF
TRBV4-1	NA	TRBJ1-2	CASSQASRGYGYTF
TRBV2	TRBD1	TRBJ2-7	CAVRWDPGQGAHEQYF
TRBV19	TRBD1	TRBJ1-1	CASSIRGQVNTEAFF
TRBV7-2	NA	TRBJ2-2	CASSALATGELFF
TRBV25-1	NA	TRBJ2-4	CASSPRSKLAKNIQYF
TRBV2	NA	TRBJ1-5	CASSDGGQENQPQHF
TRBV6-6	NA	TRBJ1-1	CASTLEDRNTEAFF
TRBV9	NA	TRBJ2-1	CASSQRDKQFF
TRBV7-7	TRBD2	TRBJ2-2	CASSLRATSGNTGELFF
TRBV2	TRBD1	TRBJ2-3	CASRTGTEADTQYF
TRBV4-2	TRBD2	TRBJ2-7	CASSQGLEVSYEQYF
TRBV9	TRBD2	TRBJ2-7	CASSAGLAFSYEQYF
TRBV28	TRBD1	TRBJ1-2	CASSWDRYGYTF
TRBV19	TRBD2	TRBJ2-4	CASSKGTSGYELAKNIQYF
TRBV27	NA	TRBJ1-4	CASSLDSNEKLFF
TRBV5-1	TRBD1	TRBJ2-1	CASSLFVGQGHNEQFF
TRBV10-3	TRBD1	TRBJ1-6	CAIGDRDSYNSPLHF
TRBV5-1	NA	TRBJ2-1	CASSRPRDWNYNEQFF
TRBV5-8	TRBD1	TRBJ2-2	CASSSRTGGLTGELFF
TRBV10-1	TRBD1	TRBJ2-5	CASSPETGMVETQYF
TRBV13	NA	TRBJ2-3	CASRKLDTQYF
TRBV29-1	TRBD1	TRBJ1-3	CSARKGSTGSGNTIYF
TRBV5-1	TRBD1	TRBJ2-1	CASSTPGQAYNEQFF
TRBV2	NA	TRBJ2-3	CASRTTGSSNTDTQYF